The rows below give T cell receptor beta chains drawn from one sample of a study of blood T cell repertoires in COVID-19. Some clones are missing from TCRdb's copy, which holds only in-frame ones; the method was immunoSEQ multiplex PCR. The sample has 80,000 or so clones, roughly 80% seen once. The sequencing sample was made of peripheral blood. The receptors come from a woman aged 55-69 years with acute or convalescent COVID-19. CDR3s include the opening cysteine and the closing phenylalanine or tryptophan. The order of the fields is CDR3 length, clone size, V gene, D gene, J gene, CDR3 DNA, CDR3 protein. A D gene is named only where the DNA matches it firmly. Size values are once, few and many counts, or a class for expanded clones, and some rows have none.

>13|-|TRBV14|TRBD2|TRBJ2-5
TGTGCCAGCAGCCGAGGACTAGCTGAGACCCAGTACTTC
CASSRGLAETQYF
>16|-|TRBV5-1|TRBD1|TRBJ2-2
TGCGCCAGCAGCGGCCCGGGACAGAGGAACACCGGGGAGCTGTTTTTT
CASSGPGQRNTGELFF
>14|once|TRBV18|-|TRBJ1-3
TGTGCCAGCTCACCATCGACAAATGGAAACACCATATATTTT
CASSPSTNGNTIYF
>16|-|TRBV7-2|-|TRBJ1-6
TGTGCCAGCAGCTTATCCCCAGGCTCAAATAATTCACCCCTCCACTTT
CASSLSPGSNNSPLHF
>16|-|TRBV5-6|-|TRBJ2-3
TGTGCCAGCAGCTTGGTGGAGCAACATAGCACAGATACGCAGTATTTT
CASSLVEQHSTDTQYF
>16|-|TRBV9|TRBD2|TRBJ2-3
TGTGCCAGCAGCTTAACTAGCGGGGGGAGCACAGATACGCAGTATTTT
CASSLTSGGSTDTQYF
>15|-|TRBV6-2/TRBV6-3|-|TRBJ1-5
TGTGCCAGCAGTTACTTCAGGGGATGGAATCAGCCCCAGCATTTT
CASSYFRGWNQPQHF
>14|-|TRBV6-5|TRBD1|TRBJ1-4
TGTGCCAGCAGAAGGGGGCCGACTAATGAAAAACTGTTTTTT
CASRRGPTNEKLFF
>15|-|TRBV5-1|TRBD1|TRBJ1-1
TGCGCCAGCAGCCCCCGGACAGGGACGAACACTGAAGCTTTCTTT
CASSPRTGTNTEAFF
>15|-|TRBV18|-|TRBJ1-5
TGTGCCAGCTCAGGCAGGGATCCTAGCAATCAGCCCCAGCATTTT
CASSGRDPSNQPQHF
>16|-|TRBV5-4|TRBD1|TRBJ1-2
TGTGCCAGCAGCTCCGGGACAGGGGGCGTGAAGTATGGCTACACCTTC
CASSSGTGGVKYGYTF
>14|-|TRBV11-2|TRBD1|TRBJ2-1
TGTGCCAGCTTGGACAGGGGCCTACGAAATGAGCAGTTCTTC
CASLDRGLRNEQFF
>14|-|TRBV29-1|-|TRBJ2-3
TGCAGCGTTGAGGTGATGACTACAATGAATACGCAGTATTTT
CSVEVMTTMNTQYF
>11|few|TRBV20-1|TRBD2|TRBJ2-1
TGCAGTGCTAGAGATGGGAGGGCTGCGATCTTC
CSARDGRAAIF
>14|few|TRBV10-3|-|TRBJ1-6
TGTGCCATCAGTGTAAAGGGGGGGGATTCACCCCTCCACTTT
CAISVKGGDSPLHF
>13|-|TRBV14|-|TRBJ1-1
TGTGCCAGCAGCCACGAATGGGGGGGATGGGCTTTCTTT
CASSHEWGGWAFF
>14|-|TRBV7-6|-|TRBJ2-1
TGTGCCAGCAGCGGAGAGGGCCCCTACAATGAGCAGTTCTTC
CASSGEGPYNEQFF
>15|-|TRBV5-1|-|TRBJ2-7
TGCGCCAGCAGCCCGCTAACAGGGAACCCCCCCGAGCAGTACTTC
CASSPLTGNPPEQYF
>14|once|TRBV7-2|TRBD1|TRBJ1-4
TGTGCCAGCAGCCCCGGGACAGGGCTTGAAAAACTGTTTTTT
CASSPGTGLEKLFF
>14|-|TRBV2|TRBD1|TRBJ2-1
TGTGCCAGCAGTCGGGACAGGGGGCTGGATGAGCAGTTCTTC
CASSRDRGLDEQFF
>15|-|TRBV5-5|TRBD1|TRBJ1-6
TGTGCCAGCAGCACCCAGGGGGCTTATAATTCACCCCTCCACTTT
CASSTQGAYNSPLHF
>12|-|TRBV29-1|TRBD1|TRBJ1-1
TGCAGCGTTGGGCAGGGGGCTAGTGAAGCTTTCTTT
CSVGQGASEAFF
>14|-|TRBV19|TRBD2|TRBJ2-1
TGTGCCAGTAGTCCCGGACTAGCGTACAATGAGCAGTTCTTC
CASSPGLAYNEQFF
>14|few|TRBV7-8|-|TRBJ1-1
TGTGCCAGCAGCTTAGAACAGACGAACACTGAAGCTTTCTTT
CASSLEQTNTEAFF
>16|-|TRBV11-2|TRBD1|TRBJ2-2
TGTGCCAGCAGACTCGCCGGGACAGGGAACACCGGGGAGCTGTTTTTT
CASRLAGTGNTGELFF
>22|-|TRBV21-1|-|TRBJ2-6
TGTGCCAGCAGCAAGGGCTCCAAAAAAGGCCAGGGGCCAGTCTCTGGGGCCAACGTCCTGACTTTC
CASSKGSKKGQGPVSGANVLTF
>16|once|TRBV5-1|TRBD1|TRBJ2-3
TGCGCCAGCAGCCCGGGACAGGGGTTGGTTACAGATACGCAGTATTTT
CASSPGQGLVTDTQYF
>14|-|TRBV6-6|TRBD1|TRBJ2-1
TGTGCCAGCAGACCCGGACAGGGGGCGGAGGAGCAGTTCTTC
CASRPGQGAEEQFF
>13|-|TRBV7-2|-|TRBJ2-3
TGTGCCAGCAGCTTACCTAACACAGATACGCAGTATTTT
CASSLPNTDTQYF
>13|-|TRBV12-3/TRBV12-4|-|TRBJ2-3
TGTGCCAGCAGTTTAGCAGGGAGGGATACGCAGTATTTT
CASSLAGRDTQYF
>16|once|TRBV7-8|-|TRBJ1-1
TGTGCCAGCAGCTTAAAACTTCCTAACCTGAACACTGAAGCTTTCTTT
CASSLKLPNLNTEAFF